The T cell receptor beta chain under discussion was sequenced for a study of blood T cell repertoires in COVID-19. Study as a whole: The United States, Italy and Spain provided the acute and convalescent COVID-19 samples. Sample material is recorded as cDNA or gDNA derived from T cells, B-cell-depleted T cells, or PBMCs.

Original handling: From reference gene primer amplification, estimates of nucleated cell counts were derived. Measured with immunoSEQ multiplex PCR; TCRdb has only the in-frame clones, and not every one. That table gives V, J and clone size, and the DNA gave D and trimming. This table has around 140,000 clones, roughly 80% appearing once. V was trimmed by 5 bases and J by 4 bases, leaving 14 bases between them. This CDR3 is 15 amino acids long. Germline CDR1 and CDR2: SGHTA and FQGNSA. The chain is built from TRBV7-2 and TRBJ2-2, with no clear D. The sample comprised peripheral blood. This clonotype was sampled from a man aged 55 to 70 with acute or convalescent COVID-19. DNA of the CDR3: TGTGCCAGCAGCAACCGACGGAGCAGCACCGGGGAGCTGTTTTTT. Translation: CASSNRRSSTGELFF.